This T cell receptor (beta chain) comes out of a study of T-cell memory formation after mild COVID-19. Study as a whole: In these data, TCR clusters were largely donor specific.

TCR alpha and TCR beta cDNA libraries with sample barcodes and UMIs came from 5'RACE using constant-segment primers. MiXCR was run by TCRdb on the 5' RACE reads, yielding one entry per CDR3 protein. The sample records about 160,000 distinct CDR3 sequences, 31% being singletons. CDR1 SGHTA and CDR2 FQGNSA come from the germline V gene. The CDR3 totals 14 residues. The V segment lost 7 bases and the J segment 4 bases; nucleotides outside the gene matches: 8. This chain links TRBV7-2 with TRBJ1-1, with 8 bases that match TRBD1. The source of this sequence is an adult woman who had mild COVID-19 (a few samples of this study predate the infection). Cell type and time point are not known. Specimen: PBMCs or a T cell subset sorted from them (not recorded which). The CDR3 loop is CASNSRTGITEAFF. Written as DNA, the CDR3 is TGTGCCAGCAACTCTCGGACAGGGATCACTGAAGCTTTCTTT. Looking up the rest from reference TRBV7-2 and TRBJ1-1 gives the full variable domain: GAGVSQSPSNKVTEKGKDVELRCDPISGHTALYWYRQSLGQGLEFLIYFQGNSAPDKSGLPSDRFSAERTGGSVSTLTIQRTQQEDSAVYLCASNSRTGITEAFFGQGTRLTVV.